Included here is one T cell receptor (beta chain) sequence, with context. Library preparation (for TCRbeta) was performed with unique molecular identifiers. From the PCR reads, TCRdb called clonotypes with MiXCR, one entry per CDR3 protein. Of about 340,000 distinct CDR3 sequences in the sample, about 9.3% are singletons; the top ten hold around 2.5%. From germline, CDR1 is MDHEN and CDR2 SYDVKM. The V and J ends lost 4 bases and 5 bases respectively, with 14 bases between them. The CDR3 length is 15 residues. This sample was included in a study of T-cell reconstitution after alpha-beta-depleted transplantation in children.

The specimen was PBMCs from the stem cell graft donor, collected from the stem cell graft. The chain carries TRBV28 and TRBJ1-4; a possible D gene is TRBD1 (5 bases). This sequence was found in a human donor who donated a stem cell graft to a child with acute lymphoblastic leukemia. The CDR3 here is CASSSQTGRNEKLFF. CDR3 bases: TGTGCCAGCAGTTCCCAGACGGGGCGGAATGAAAAACTGTTTTTT.